These 12 T cell receptor beta chains share one sample of origin, sequenced in a study of T cell repertoires in cytomegalovirus infection (dated by TCRdb to about 2019). These TCRs are of unknown antigen specificity. Data came from an Illumina HiSeq 1500. TCRdb passed the public sequencing reads through fastp at Q25 and MiXCR, retaining productive beta sequences. For every CDR3 protein sequence, its rows merge into one entry that carries the most common genes and DNA. Recorded for this sample are roughly 990,000 distinct CDR3 sequences; around a third of them occurred a single time. The top ten constitute roughly 13% of the sample. Reading the label with the study, this specimen's treatment or condition is: in vitro stimulation with specific CMV peptide epitopes to enrich CMV-specific T cells. Sequencing used cultured CD8+ T cells from PBMCs, obtained from culture after CMV antigen stimulation. These receptors all stem from a human donor in good health (CMV status not recorded). Some clones in this sample may be carry-over from other donors' samples.

This clonotype was seen more than once but under ten times. CDR3 protein: CASRQGIHEQYF. The CDR3 coding sequence is TGCGCCAGCCGACAGGGGATCCACGAGCAGTACTTC. The chain recombines TRBV10-2 with TRBJ2-7; the match to TRBD1 covers 8 bases. CDR3 length: 12 amino acids. V trimming: 8 bases; J trimming: 5 bases; junction bases outside the gene matches: 5. Per germline, CDR1 WSHSY and CDR2 SAAADI.

A word on this clonotype: The junction departs from germline at one end; a sequencing error may be responsible. The gene calls are TRBV7-2 and TRBJ2-1; D remains ambiguous. The germline CDR1 and CDR2 sequences are SGHTA and FQGNSA. CDR3 size: 15 residues. CDR3 loop: CSSSSMWGSYNEQFF. For the CDR3, the DNA is TGTTCCAGCAGCTCAATGTGGGGCTCCTACAATGAGCAGTTCTTC.

The rearrangement links TRBV28 to TRBJ2-4; TRBD1 matches at 7 bases. The CDR3 loop spans 17 amino acids. With 4 bases clipped from V and 2 bases from J, the junction kept 11 bases outside the gene matches. Germline V lookup: CDR1 MDHEN, CDR2 SYDVKM. The CDR3 region has the DNA TGTGCCAGCAGTTACTTGGCGCAGGGGGTAACCAAAAACATTCAGTACTTC. Its protein is CASSYLAQGVTKNIQYF.

This clonotype was recorded a few times. The chain links TRBV5-5 to TRBJ1-1; D gene unclear. V lost 2 bases, J lost 3 bases, and 17 bases lay in between. The CDR3 runs to 16 residues. The germline gives CDR1 SGHKS, CDR2 YYEKEE (reference sequence). CDR3 loop: CASSLDDVGLYTEAFF. The DNA of the CDR3 is TGTGCCAGCAGCTTAGACGACGTCGGGCTGTACACTGAAGCTTTCTTT. Supplemented by reference TRBV5-5 and TRBJ1-1, the full variable domain reads DAGVTQSPTHLIKTRGQQVTLRCSPISGHKSVSWYQQVLGQGPQFIFQYYEKEERGRGNFPDRFSARQFPNYSSELNVNALLLGDSALYLCASSLDDVGLYTEAFFGQGTRLTVV.

This clonotype was seen ten or more times. CDR3 DNA sequence: TGTGCCAGCAGCGGTCTACGGGGAAGGGAAAAAGGGTTCTTC. Protein sequence: CASSGLRGREKGFF. This chain connects TRBV7-8 to TRBJ2-1, with D tentatively TRBD2 (5 bases). The germline CDR1 and CDR2 sequences are SGHVS and FQNEAQ. CDR3 length: 14 amino acids. V was clipped by 5 bases and J by 15 bases, with 23 bases between them.

This clonotype was seen at least ten times. The rearrangement links TRBV6-1 to TRBJ2-2, with unresolved D. The CDR3 is made up of 17 amino acids. Trimming took off 7 bases at V and 5 bases at J, with 23 bases between the two ends. CDR1 and CDR2 from the germline V gene are MNHNS and SASEGT. CDR3 residues: CASKWDIPLGGTGELFF. The CDR3 coding sequence is TGTGCCAGCAAGTGGGATATCCCTTTGGGTGGTACCGGGGAGCTGTTTTTT.

About this clonotype itself: One end of the junction varies from germline; a read error may be responsible. The V call is TRBV7-7, the J call TRBJ2-5; 8 nucleotides align to TRBD1. Germline CDR1 and CDR2: SSHAT and FNYEAQ (reference sequence). The CDR3 contains 15 residues. Here the CDR3 DNA reads TGTGCTAGCAGCTTAACAGGGGGTGGCCAAGAGACCCAGTACTTC. Translated, it gives CASSLTGGGQETQYF. The full variable domain, its missing parts supplied by reference TRBV7-7 and TRBJ2-5, is GAGVSQSPRYKVTKRGQDVTLRCDPISSHATLYWYQQALGQGPEFLTYFNYEAQPDKSGLPSDRFSAERPEGSISTLTIQRTEQRDSAMYRCASSLTGGGQETQYFGPGTRLLVL.

The chain employs TRBV20-1 and TRBJ1-1; 9 bases fit TRBD1. V lost 0 bases and J lost 2; bases outside the gene matches: 4. The CDR3 has 15 residues. Germline assignment: CDR1 DFQATT and CDR2 SNEGSKA (reference sequence). CDR3 DNA: TGCAGTGCTAGAGATTGGGACAGGGCCAACACTGAAGCTTTCTTT. It specifies CSARDWDRANTEAFF.

The genes are TRBV7-8 and TRBJ2-7, with a tentative D call TRBD2 (5 bases). Germline assignment: CDR1 SGHVS and CDR2 FQNEAQ. V was cut by 1 base and J by 1 base, with 11 bases left in between. The CDR3 is made up of 15 amino acids. The CDR3 DNA sequence: TGTGCCAGCAGCTTAGAGAGGGCCGGATCCTACGAGCAGTACGTC. This sequence encodes CASSLERAGSYEQYV.

The chain couples TRBV5-1 to TRBJ2-7; 9 positions agree with TRBD1. Germline V lookup: CDR1 SGHRS, CDR2 YFSETQ. The CDR3 covers 15 residues. After removal of 4 bases from V and 3 bases from J, the junction contained 8 bases not matched to a gene. In nucleotides, the CDR3 is TGCGCCAGCAGCACGGGACAGGGAACGTTCTACGAGCAGTACTTC. It specifies CASSTGQGTFYEQYF. The full variable domain, its missing parts supplied by reference TRBV5-1 and TRBJ2-7, is KAGVTQTPRYLIKTRGQQVTLSCSPISGHRSVSWYQQTPGQGLQFLFEYFSETQRNKGNFPGRFSGRQFSNSRSEMNVSTLELGDSALYLCASSTGQGTFYEQYFGPGTRLTVT.

This chain uses TRBV20-1 with TRBJ1-6; tentatively, D is TRBD1 (6 bases). Germline lookup yields CDR1 DFQATT and CDR2 SNEGSKA (reference sequence). This CDR3 is built from 17 residues. Trimming left V 6 bases short and J 3 bases short, with 21 bases between. The CDR3 nucleotides read TGCAGTGCACATCCATTTGGGGGGCTGGACTATAATTCACCCCTCCACTTT. Its translation is CSAHPFGGLDYNSPLHF.

The chain uses TRBV5-8 and TRBJ2-4; weak D call: TRBD2 (7 bases). V shed 4 bases and J shed 0 bases, with 17 bases lying between them. Germline assignment: CDR1 SGHTS and CDR2 YDEGEE. The CDR3 is 17 amino acids. The CDR3 reads CASSQIRGGQAKNIQYF. In DNA, the CDR3 is TGTGCCAGCAGCCAGATTAGGGGGGGCCAAGCCAAAAACATTCAGTACTTC. The variable domain in full, completed from reference TRBV5-8 and TRBJ2-4, reads EAGVTQSPTHLIKTRGQQATLRCSPISGHTSVYWYQQALGLGLQFLLWYDEGEERNRGNFPPRFSGRQFPNYSSELNVNALELEDSALYLCASSQIRGGQAKNIQYFGAGTRLSVL.